Below are 15 T cell receptor beta chains sequenced from a single sample in a study of blood T cell repertoires in COVID-19. Sequenced by immunoSEQ multiplex PCR; TCRdb stores in-frame clones only, minus some. This sample has 300,000 to 400,000 clones, with roughly nine tenths found just once. The sample taken for sequencing was PBMCs or T cells enriched from blood (not recorded which). The receptors here all came from a woman younger than 45 who had been exposed to COVID-19.

J is TRBJ1-2 and V is TRBV14; the D is unclear. Germline V gives CDR1 SGHDN, CDR2 FVKESK. The CDR3 is made up of 13 amino acids. V lost 4 bases to trimming and J lost 0 bases, with 6 bases between them. The CDR3 DNA is TGTGCCAGCAGCCGTAGTACTAACTATGGCTACACCTTC. Protein product: CASSRSTNYGYTF.

This chain joins TRBV5-6 and TRBJ2-7; TRBD2 matches at 9 bases. Unmatched junction bases numbered 0, after V lost 0 bases and J lost 2 bases. The CDR3 is made up of 14 amino acids. CDR1 and CDR2 from the germline V gene are SGHDT and YYEEEE. CDR3 sequence (DNA): TGTGCCAGCAGCTTGGTAGCGGGAGCCTACGAGCAGTACTTC. Protein: CASSLVAGAYEQYF.

The chain links TRBV6-5 to TRBJ1-3, with D possibly matching TRBD1 (5 bases). The CDR3 runs to 14 residues. Trimming stripped 6 bases from V and 5 bases from J, with 14 bases between. The germline V gene has CDR1 MNHEY and CDR2 SVGAGI. CDR3 sequence (DNA): TGTGCCAGCAGGACCCCAGGGATCAGAAACACCATATATTTT. The encoded protein is CASRTPGIRNTIYF.

The V and J genes are TRBV4-3 and TRBJ1-5; no firm D call. CDR1 and CDR2 from the germline V gene are LGHNA and YSLEER. This CDR3 comprises 14 residues. V shed 5 bases and J shed 6 bases, with 14 bases lying between them. The CDR3 loop reads CASSAMLLGQPQHF. As DNA, the CDR3 is TGCGCCAGCAGCGCTATGTTGCTTGGTCAGCCCCAGCATTTT.

This rearrangement joins TRBV27 to TRBJ2-7, with D tentatively TRBD2 (6 bases). The germline V gene has CDR1 MNHEY and CDR2 SMNVEV (reference sequence). With 3 bases removed from V and 2 bases from J, the gap between germline ends came to 14 bases. The CDR3 has 15 amino acids. The CDR3 DNA reads TGTGCCAGCAGTTTTCTGGGGAGGCGAGCCTACGAGCAGTACTTC. This codes for CASSFLGRRAYEQYF.

The V call is TRBV11-3, the J call TRBJ2-5, with D perhaps TRBD2 (5 bases). This CDR3 contains 14 residues. Germline loops: CDR1 SGHNT, CDR2 YENEEA. V was cut by 7 bases and J by 1 base, with 13 bases left in between. The CDR3 DNA sequence: TGTGCCAGCACCCTCCGGGGAATCCAAGAGACCCAGTACTTC. It yields the protein CASTLRGIQETQYF.

The CDR3 reads CASSSPGTGGFNEQFF. DNA of the CDR3: TGTGCCAGCAGCTCCCCCGGGACAGGGGGCTTCAATGAGCAGTTCTTC. The V call is TRBV5-5, the J call TRBJ2-1; 12 bases match TRBD1. This CDR3 contains 16 residues. V lost 3 bases and J lost 6; bases outside the gene matches: 7. Germline V lookup: CDR1 SGHKS, CDR2 YYEKEE (reference sequence).

Concerning this clone itself: Additional DNA sequences in this sample encode the identical CDR3. The chain links TRBV5-1 to TRBJ1-2; 8 bases align to TRBD1. CDR1 and CDR2 (germline): SGHRS, YFSETQ. CDR3 length: 13 residues. V was clipped by 2 bases and J by 8 bases; unmatched bases: 5. The CDR3 DNA is TGCGCCAGCAGCTTAGGGACAGGCCGGGGCTACACCTTC. This gives the protein CASSLGTGRGYTF.

The chain joins TRBV4-1 to TRBJ2-7; 7 bases are a match to TRBD1. The CDR3 totals 13 residues. CDR1 is MGHRA, CDR2 YSYEKL, per germline. V was pared by 3 bases and J by 5 bases, with 4 bases of the junction left unmatched. CDR3 loop: CASSHRTGNEQYF. The CDR3 DNA follows: TGCGCCAGCAGCCACCGGACAGGCAACGAGCAGTACTTC.

The rearrangement joins TRBV6-5 to TRBJ2-1, with 9 nucleotides matching TRBD1. V lost 9 bases to trimming and J lost 8 bases; unmatched junction nucleotides: 5. The CDR3 is made up of 12 amino acids. The V gene's germline CDR1 is MNHEY and CDR2 SVGAGI. Here the CDR3 DNA reads TGTGCCAGACAGGGGGCTGCTCATGAGCAGTTCTTC. Translation gives CARQGAAHEQFF.

This rearrangement joins TRBV30 to TRBJ1-6, with a possible D match to TRBD1 (6 bases). This CDR3 is built from 12 residues. V dropped 4 bases and J dropped 8 bases, with 9 bases sitting between them. CDR1 GTSNPN and CDR2 SVGIG come from the germline V gene (reference sequence). The chain's CDR3 is CAWNQGYSPLHF. The CDR3 DNA follows: TGTGCCTGGAACCAGGGGTATTCACCCCTCCACTTT.

The count of this clone is one. The CDR3 region has the DNA TGTGCCAGCAGCTCCCACCGCGTCTCTGGAAACACCATATATTTT. Protein: CASSSHRVSGNTIYF. V usage is TRBV5-5 and J usage is TRBJ1-3, with D hard to call. Germline lookup yields CDR1 SGHKS and CDR2 YYEKEE (reference sequence). The CDR3 length is 15 residues. Trimming cost V 3 bases and J 0 bases, with 10 bases left between them.

This chain connects TRBV7-2 to TRBJ2-5, with TRBD1 identical over 9 bases. The CDR3 contains 16 residues. CDR1 is SGHTA, CDR2 FQGNSA, per germline. Unmatched junction bases numbered 7, after V lost 1 base and J lost 4 bases. In DNA, the CDR3 is TGTGCCAGCAGCTTAGTGGGGACAGGGCGAGGAGAGACCCAGTACTTC. Protein: CASSLVGTGRGETQYF.

The J gene is TRBJ1-5, the V gene TRBV15, with D possibly being TRBD1 (6 bases). The CDR3 runs to 12 residues. The germline V gene has CDR1 LNHNV and CDR2 YYDKDF (reference sequence). The V and J ends lost 2 bases and 9 bases respectively, with 8 bases between them. The CDR3 region is CATSRPQGPQHF. The CDR3 DNA follows: TGTGCCACCAGCAGACCACAGGGGCCCCAGCATTTT.

The chain uses TRBV7-2 and TRBJ1-1, with D unclear. The germline V gene has CDR1 SGHTA and CDR2 FQGNSA. Trimming pared 5 bases from V and 2 bases from J, leaving 6 bases between. The CDR3 contains 12 residues. This CDR3 reads CASSPYNTEAFF. CDR3 sequence (DNA): TGTGCCAGCAGCCCCTATAACACTGAAGCTTTCTTT.